Presented here are 14 T cell receptor beta chains from one specimen sequenced in a study of cytomegalovirus exposure and HLA in healthy donors (dated by TCRdb to about 2017). To prepare the library, the immunoSEQ multiplex PCR assay was applied. For the multiplex PCR, a mixture combining 60 forward primers for TCR Vbeta segments and 13 reverse primers for TCR Jbeta segments was used. TCRdb re-hosts the immuneACCESS table, in-frame sequences only. Its copies lack some clones; in the studies checked, an unresolved V gene accounts for under half of them, and the cause for the rest is not known. A total of under 110,000 clones appear in this sample, 82% of them only once. The ten largest clones represent about 1.6% of the sample. The sequenced material came from PBMCs. These receptors came from a man aged 50-59 years in good health and CMV-seronegative.

There are a few counts of this clone. Other DNA sequences within the sample encode an identical CDR3. The CDR3 region is CASSTGTGGVETQYF. DNA for the CDR3: TGTGCCAGCAGTACCGGGACAGGGGGCGTTGAGACCCAGTACTTC. The genes are TRBV27 and TRBJ2-5; 12 bases match TRBD1. The V gene's germline CDR1 is MNHEY and CDR2 SMNVEV (reference sequence). The length of the CDR3 is 15 residues. V was pared by 5 bases and J by 5 bases, with 6 bases of the junction left unmatched.

This chain joins TRBV2 and TRBJ1-3; D gene unclear. Germline CDR1 is SNHLY and CDR2 is FYNNEI. The CDR3 loop spans 14 amino acids. Trimming left V 5 bases short and J 3 bases short, with 11 bases between. The CDR3 loop reads CASSSLSLGNTIYF. DNA of the CDR3: TGTGCCAGCAGTAGTCTTAGCCTTGGAAACACCATATATTTT.

This clone was found once. This chain uses TRBV2 with TRBJ1-6; TRBD1 aligns across 9 bases. The V segment lost 8 bases and the J segment 11 bases; nucleotides outside the gene matches: 10. Germline loops: CDR1 SNHLY, CDR2 FYNNEI. The CDR3 loop spans 14 amino acids. The CDR3 DNA follows: TGTGCCAGCTCCTCCGGGACAGGGTTAACACCCCTCCACTTT. Amino acids: CASSSGTGLTPLHF.

This clone appeared a few times. This chain links TRBV21-1 with TRBJ2-7; no check of the table's D call, TRBD1, against the DNA was made. TRBV21-1 is reported as a pseudogene. CDR3 length: 16 residues. CDR3 sequence: CASSLGTGGNLGEQYF. The CDR3 bases are TGTGCCAGCAGCTTAGGGACAGGGGGTAATCTTGGCGAGCAGTACTTC.

The chain employs TRBV5-8 and TRBJ1-1; 8 positions agree with TRBD1. This CDR3 is built from 14 residues. Trimming took 5 bases from V and 6 from J; bases not matched to a gene: 9. Germline CDR1 SGHTS, CDR2 YDEGEE. In DNA form, the CDR3 reads TGTGCCAGCAGGGACCGGACAGGGAGGCCTGAAGCTTTCTTT. Its protein product is CASRDRTGRPEAFF.

This chain joins TRBV7-9 and TRBJ2-1, with D maybe TRBD2 (7 bases). This CDR3 has 14 residues. Trimming removed 5 bases from V and 9 bases from J, with 17 bases in between. Germline assignment: CDR1 SEHNR and CDR2 FQNEAQ (reference sequence). This CDR3 is CASSTRGGQGEQFF. CDR3 coding DNA: TGTGCCAGCAGCACGAGGGGGGGGCAGGGTGAGCAGTTCTTC.

The gene calls are TRBV4-3 and TRBJ1-1, with D uncertain. This CDR3 is built from 14 residues. Germline loops: CDR1 LGHNA, CDR2 YSLEER. V shed 0 bases and J shed 1 base, with 6 bases lying between them. This CDR3 reads CASSQDTGNTEAFF. CDR3 bases: TGCGCCAGCAGCCAAGATACCGGGAACACTGAAGCTTTCTTT.

The chain combines TRBV6-1 with TRBJ2-3; 7 bases match TRBD1. This CDR3 contains 13 residues. CDR1 and CDR2 from the germline V gene are MNHNS and SASEGT. Losses at the gene ends were 6 bases for V and 6 bases for J; bases not matched to a gene: 6. The CDR3 region has the DNA TGTGCCAGCAGGTTGACAGGGTCCGATACGCAGTATTTT. This gives the protein CASRLTGSDTQYF.

The V and J genes are TRBV19 and TRBJ2-2; 8 bases are shared with TRBD1. V trimming: 5 bases; J trimming: 6 bases; junction bases outside the gene matches: 26. The CDR3 runs to 21 residues. Germline values: CDR1 LNHDA, CDR2 SQIVND (reference sequence). CDR3 nucleotides: TGTGCCAGTAGTCCCTCACTTGCGGGACAGGTAGCATCCTCAGTATCCGGGGAGCTGTTTTTT. Its translation: CASSPSLAGQVASSVSGELFF.

This sequence joins TRBV12-5 and TRBJ1-5; the match to TRBD1 covers 7 bases. V dropped 1 base and J dropped 0; count of bases not matched to a gene: 0. Germline CDR1 and CDR2: LGHNT and FRNRAP. This CDR3 is built from 15 residues. The CDR3 DNA follows: TGTGCTAGTGGTTTGGGACAGGGTAGCAATCAGCCCCAGCATTTT. Its protein product is CASGLGQGSNQPQHF. The full variable domain, completed using reference TRBV12-5 and TRBJ1-5, is DARVTQTPRHKVTEMGQEVTMRCQPILGHNTVFWYRQTMMQGLELLAYFRNRAPLDDSGMPKDRFSAEMPDATLATLKIQPSEPRDSAVYFCASGLGQGSNQPQHFGDGTRLSIL.

V usage is TRBV27 and J usage is TRBJ1-1, with D possibly TRBD1 on 6 matching bases. Germline loops: CDR1 MNHEY, CDR2 SMNVEV (reference sequence). The V and J ends lost 6 bases and 3 bases respectively, with 8 bases between them. The length of the CDR3 is 12 residues. The CDR3 DNA is TGTGCCAGCAGCTACAGGGACACTGAAGCTTTCTTT. The encoded protein is CASSYRDTEAFF.

The J gene is TRBJ1-2, the V gene TRBV4-3, with a possible D match to TRBD1 (6 bases). The CDR3 contains 15 residues. CDR1 is LGHNA and CDR2 is YSLEER in the germline V gene. V shed 0 bases and J shed 1 base, with 9 bases lying between them. The CDR3: CASSQDLGGNYGYTF. The CDR3 nucleotides read TGCGCCAGCAGCCAAGATCTAGGGGGTAACTATGGCTACACCTTC.

The rearrangement links TRBV9 to TRBJ1-2; D is unresolved. With 2 bases removed from V and 14 bases from J, the gap between germline ends came to 16 bases. CDR1 SGDLS and CDR2 YYNGEE come from the germline V gene. The CDR3 runs to 12 residues. Here the CDR3 DNA reads TGTGCCAGCAGCGTTTTGAGCAAAGCGGGGACCTTC. It codes for CASSVLSKAGTF. Filled out from reference TRBV9 and TRBJ1-2, the complete variable domain reads DSGVTQTPKHLITATGQRVTLRCSPRSGDLSVYWYQQSLDQGLQFLIQYYNGEERAKGNILERFSAQQFPDLHSELNLSSLELGDSALYFCASSVLSKAGTFGSGTRLTVV.

The chain recombines TRBV5-4 with TRBJ1-3, with 9 bases identical to TRBD1. The CDR3 is 16 residues long. Trimming took 4 bases from V and 10 from J; bases not matched to a gene: 15. CDR1 is SGHNT, CDR2 YYREEE, per germline (reference sequence). This CDR3 is CASSQTTGGSSGTIYF. Written as DNA, the CDR3 is TGTGCCAGCAGCCAAACCACAGGGGGCTCCTCGGGGACCATATATTTT.